The 2 T cell receptor beta chains below all came from one sample that was sequenced in a study of T cell responses to AZD1222 COVID-19 vaccine (dated by TCRdb to about 2021). The intended sense of this specimen's time point label: baseline before first vaccination. Receptor amplification or capture employed the immunoSEQ multiplex PCR assay. TCRdb obtained this table from immuneACCESS and retained in-frame rearrangements with V and J assigned. These tables miss some clones; where compared with another copy, unresolved V genes account for less than half of the shortfall, and the remainder is unexplained. This sample holds some 150,000 clones; 91% were observed only once. The ten largest clones take up less than 5.5% of the sample. The specimen was peripheral blood, collected on day 0 of AZD1222 vaccination. The source is an adult in good health.

This chain connects TRBV18 to TRBJ2-5; a possible D gene is TRBD1 (5 bases). The CDR3 covers 13 residues. Germline V gene lookup returns CDR1 KGHSH and CDR2 LQKENI. V lost 4 bases, J lost 2 bases, and 8 bases lay in between. As DNA, the CDR3 is TGTGCCAGCTCACGACGACAGCAAGAGACCCAGTACTTC. The encoded protein is CASSRRQQETQYF.

In DNA, the CDR3 is TGTGCCAGCAGCCAAGGTGGCGCGGACAGCACAGATACGCAGTATTTT. Its protein product is CASSQGGADSTDTQYF. The chain links TRBV3-1 (or the pseudogene TRBV3-2) to TRBJ2-3; D is unclear. CDR1 and CDR2 (germline): LGHDT, YNNKEL (reference sequence). This CDR3 has 16 amino acids. V dropped 1 base and J dropped 0 bases, with 11 bases sitting between them.